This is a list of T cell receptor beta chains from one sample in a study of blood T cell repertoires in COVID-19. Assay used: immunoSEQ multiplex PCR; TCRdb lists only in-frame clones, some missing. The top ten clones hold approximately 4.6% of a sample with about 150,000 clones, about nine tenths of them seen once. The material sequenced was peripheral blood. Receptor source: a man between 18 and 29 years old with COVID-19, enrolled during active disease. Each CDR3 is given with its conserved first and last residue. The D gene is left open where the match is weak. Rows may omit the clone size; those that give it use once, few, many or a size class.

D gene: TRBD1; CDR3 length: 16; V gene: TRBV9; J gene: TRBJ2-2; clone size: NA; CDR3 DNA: TGTGCCAGCAGCGGTACCGGGACAGTGAACACCGGGGAGCTGTTTTTT; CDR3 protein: CASSGTGTVNTGELFF
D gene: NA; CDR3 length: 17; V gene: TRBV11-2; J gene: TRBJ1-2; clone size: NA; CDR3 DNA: TGTGCCAGCAGCTTAGTCTATCTGGGGGGAACGAGGGATGGCTACACCTTC; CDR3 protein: CASSLVYLGGTRDGYTF
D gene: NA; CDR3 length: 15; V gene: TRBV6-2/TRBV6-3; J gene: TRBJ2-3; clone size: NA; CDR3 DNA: TGTGCCAGCAGTTACTATACTACCCGCACAGATACGCAGTATTTT; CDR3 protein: CASSYYTTRTDTQYF
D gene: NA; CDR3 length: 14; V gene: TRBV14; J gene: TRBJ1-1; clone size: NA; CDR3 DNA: TGTGCCAGCAGCCAAGAATGGCAGAACACTGAAGCTTTCTTT; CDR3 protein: CASSQEWQNTEAFF
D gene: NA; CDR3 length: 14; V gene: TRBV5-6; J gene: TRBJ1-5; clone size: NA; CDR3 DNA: TGTGCCAGCAGATTCGGAGGGAGCAATCAGCCCCAGCATTTT; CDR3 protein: CASRFGGSNQPQHF
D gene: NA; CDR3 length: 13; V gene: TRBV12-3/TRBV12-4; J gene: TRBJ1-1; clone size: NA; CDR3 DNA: TGTGCCAGCAGTTCAGGGACTTTCACTGAAGCTTTCTTT; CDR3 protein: CASSSGTFTEAFF
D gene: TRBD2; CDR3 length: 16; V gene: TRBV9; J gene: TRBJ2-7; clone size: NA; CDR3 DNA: TGTGCCAGCAGCGCATCTAGCGGGTATAGCTCCTACGAGCAGTACTTC; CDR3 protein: CASSASSGYSSYEQYF
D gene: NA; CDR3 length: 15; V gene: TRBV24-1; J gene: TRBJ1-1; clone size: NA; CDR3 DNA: TGTGCCACCAGTGCGGGGGGAACAAGGGAAGCTGAAGCTTTCTTT; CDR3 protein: CATSAGGTREAEAFF
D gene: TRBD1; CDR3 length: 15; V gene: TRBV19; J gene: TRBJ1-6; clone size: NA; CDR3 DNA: TGTGCCAGTAGTACCTGGACAGGCGTTGAATCACCCCTCCACTTT; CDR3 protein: CASSTWTGVESPLHF
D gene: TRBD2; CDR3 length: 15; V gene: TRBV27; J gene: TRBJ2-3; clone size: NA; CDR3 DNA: TGTGCCAGCGGGAGACTAGCGGGAGGGATAGATACGCAGTATTTT; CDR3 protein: CASGRLAGGIDTQYF
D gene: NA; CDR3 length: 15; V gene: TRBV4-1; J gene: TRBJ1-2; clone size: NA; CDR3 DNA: TGCGCCAGCAGCCAACCGCTCAAGGGGTACTATGGCTACACCTTC; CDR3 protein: CASSQPLKGYYGYTF
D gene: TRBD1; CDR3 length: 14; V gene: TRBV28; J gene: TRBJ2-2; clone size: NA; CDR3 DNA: TGTGCCAGCACCACAACAGGGGACACCGGGGAGCTGTTTTTT; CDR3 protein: CASTTTGDTGELFF
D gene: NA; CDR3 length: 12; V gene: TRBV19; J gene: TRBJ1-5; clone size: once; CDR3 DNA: TGTGCCAGTAGCCCCCATAATCAGCCCCAGCATTTT; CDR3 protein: CASSPHNQPQHF
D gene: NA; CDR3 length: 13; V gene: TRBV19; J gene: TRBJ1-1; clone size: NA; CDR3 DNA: TGTGCCAGTAGCATCAGGGAAGGGATTGAAGCTTTCTTT; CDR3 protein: CASSIREGIEAFF
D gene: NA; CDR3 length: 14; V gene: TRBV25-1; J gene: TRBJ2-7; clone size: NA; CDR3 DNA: TGTGCCAGCAGTGAATGGGCTAGGGGTTACGAGCAGTACTTC; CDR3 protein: CASSEWARGYEQYF
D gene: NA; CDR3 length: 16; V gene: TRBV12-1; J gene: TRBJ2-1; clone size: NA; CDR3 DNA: TGTGCCAGCAGCTCGGGCACCAGGACAGTTTACAATGAGCAGTTCTTC; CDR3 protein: CASSSGTRTVYNEQFF
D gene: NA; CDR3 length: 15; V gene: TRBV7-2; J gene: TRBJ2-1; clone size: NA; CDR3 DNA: TGTGCCAGCAGCTTAGCCTCGACTAGCTACAATGAGCAGTTCTTC; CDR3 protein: CASSLASTSYNEQFF
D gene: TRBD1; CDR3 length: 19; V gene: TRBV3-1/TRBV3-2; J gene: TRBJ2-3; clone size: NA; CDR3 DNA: TGTGCCAGCAGCCAACCAACCGGGACAGGGGGTTTGTTCACAGATACGCAGTATTTT; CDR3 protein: CASSQPTGTGGLFTDTQYF
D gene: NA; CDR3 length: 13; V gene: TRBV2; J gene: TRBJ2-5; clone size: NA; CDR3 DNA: TGTGCCAGCAGAATTGGACTACAAGAGACCCAGTACTTC; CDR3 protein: CASRIGLQETQYF
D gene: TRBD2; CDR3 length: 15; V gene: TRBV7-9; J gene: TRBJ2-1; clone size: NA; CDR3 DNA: TGTGCCAGCAGCGCGAGCGGGAGTACCTACAATGAGCAGTTCTTC; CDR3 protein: CASSASGSTYNEQFF
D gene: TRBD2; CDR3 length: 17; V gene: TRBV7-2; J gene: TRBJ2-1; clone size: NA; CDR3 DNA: TGTGCCAGCAGCCCCCGGCCCAGCGGGAGTATGTACAATGAGCAGTTCTTC; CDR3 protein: CASSPRPSGSMYNEQFF
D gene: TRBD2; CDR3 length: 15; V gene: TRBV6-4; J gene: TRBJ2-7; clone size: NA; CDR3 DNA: TGTGCCAGCAGTGAGGTGGCGGGAGGGTTCTACGAGCAGTACTTC; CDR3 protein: CASSEVAGGFYEQYF
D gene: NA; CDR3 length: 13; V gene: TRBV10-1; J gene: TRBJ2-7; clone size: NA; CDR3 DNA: TGCGCCAGCAATTGGACAGTCTCCTACGAGCAGTACTTC; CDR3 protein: CASNWTVSYEQYF
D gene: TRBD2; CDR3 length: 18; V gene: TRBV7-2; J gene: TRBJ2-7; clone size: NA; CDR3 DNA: TGTGCCAGCGATAATCCGGGACTAGCGGGAGGAGACCGCTACGAGCAGTACTTC; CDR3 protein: CASDNPGLAGGDRYEQYF
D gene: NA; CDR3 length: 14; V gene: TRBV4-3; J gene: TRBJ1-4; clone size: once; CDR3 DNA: TGCGCCAGCAGCCGCGGGGCGAGCAATGAAAAACTGCTTTTT; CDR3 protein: CASSRGASNEKLLF
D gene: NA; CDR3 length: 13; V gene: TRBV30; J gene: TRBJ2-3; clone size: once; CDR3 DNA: TGTGCCTCCCTACTAGTGCCGGCAGATACGCAGTATTTT; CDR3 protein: CASLLVPADTQYF
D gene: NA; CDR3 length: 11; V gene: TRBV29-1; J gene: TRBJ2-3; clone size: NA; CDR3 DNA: TGCAGCGCCCCCGGTTTGGAGAGGCGGTATTTT; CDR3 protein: CSAPGLERRYF
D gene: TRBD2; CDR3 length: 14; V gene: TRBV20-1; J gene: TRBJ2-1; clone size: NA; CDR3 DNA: TGCAGTGCTAGTCTCATGCGGGAGGGCGATGAGCAGTTCTTC; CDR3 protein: CSASLMREGDEQFF
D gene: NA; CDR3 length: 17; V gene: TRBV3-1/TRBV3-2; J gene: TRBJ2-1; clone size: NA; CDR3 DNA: TGTGCCAGCAGCCCCCTTAGAAGCGGGCCCTCCTACAATGAGCAGTTCTTC; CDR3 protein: CASSPLRSGPSYNEQFF
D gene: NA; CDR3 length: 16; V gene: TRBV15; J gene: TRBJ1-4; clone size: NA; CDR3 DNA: TGTGCCACCAGCAGAGATGCGACAGCAACTAATGAAAAACTGCTTTTT; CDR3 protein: CATSRDATATNEKLLF
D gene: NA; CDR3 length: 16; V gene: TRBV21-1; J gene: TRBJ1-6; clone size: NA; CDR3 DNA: TGTGCCAGCAGCACTCTTCCCAGGGGGGATAATTCACCCCTCCACTTT; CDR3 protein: CASSTLPRGDNSPLHF
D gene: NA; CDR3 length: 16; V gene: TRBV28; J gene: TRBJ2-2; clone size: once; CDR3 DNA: TGTGCCAGCAGTTTATATCCGGGATCCTCTGGCGGGGAGCTGTTTTTT; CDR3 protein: CASSLYPGSSGGELFF
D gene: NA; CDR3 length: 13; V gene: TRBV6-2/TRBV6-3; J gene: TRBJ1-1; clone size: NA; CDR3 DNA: TGTGCCAGCAGCCCAAGCGGGCAGCGTGAAGCTTTCTTT; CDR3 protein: CASSPSGQREAFF
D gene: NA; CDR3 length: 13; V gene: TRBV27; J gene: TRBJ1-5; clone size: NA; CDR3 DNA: TGTGCCAGCAGTTTAGCAGGGAATCAGCCCCAGCATTTT; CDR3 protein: CASSLAGNQPQHF
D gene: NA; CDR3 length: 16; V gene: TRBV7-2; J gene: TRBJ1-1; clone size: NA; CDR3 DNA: TGTGCCAGCAGCTTACACCTCCCAGGGATGAACACTGAAGCTTTCTTT; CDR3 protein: CASSLHLPGMNTEAFF
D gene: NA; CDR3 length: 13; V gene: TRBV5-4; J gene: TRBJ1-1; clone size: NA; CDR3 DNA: TGTGCCAGCAGCTTGGCTTTGAACACTGAAGCTTTCTTT; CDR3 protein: CASSLALNTEAFF
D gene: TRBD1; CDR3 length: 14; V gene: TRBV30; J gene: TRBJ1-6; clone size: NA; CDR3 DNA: TGTGCCTGGAGTTGGGCAGGGACAGCCTCACCCCTCCACTTT; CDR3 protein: CAWSWAGTASPLHF
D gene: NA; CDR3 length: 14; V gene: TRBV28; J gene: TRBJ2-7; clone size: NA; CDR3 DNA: TGTGCCAGCAGTTTAATGTCGCGGGATCTATTCCAGTACTTC; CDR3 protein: CASSLMSRDLFQYF
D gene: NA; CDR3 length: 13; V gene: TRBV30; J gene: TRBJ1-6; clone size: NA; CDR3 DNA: TGTGCCTGGAGTAGGCAGGGGAATTCACCCCTCCACTTT; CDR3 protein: CAWSRQGNSPLHF
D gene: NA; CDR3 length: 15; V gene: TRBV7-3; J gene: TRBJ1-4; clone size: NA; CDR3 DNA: TGTGCCAGCAGTCCCACAGGTGCAACTAATGAAAAACTGTTTTTT; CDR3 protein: CASSPTGATNEKLFF
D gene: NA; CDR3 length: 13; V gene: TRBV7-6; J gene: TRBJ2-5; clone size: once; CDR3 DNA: TGTGCCAGCAGCTCCGGGATTCAAGAGACCCAGTACTTC; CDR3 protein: CASSSGIQETQYF
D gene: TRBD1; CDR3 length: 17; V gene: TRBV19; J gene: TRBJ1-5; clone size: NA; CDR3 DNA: TGTGCCCATAAGGACAGGATATGTTTATGGAGCAATCAGCCCCAGCATTTT; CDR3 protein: CAHKDRICLWSNQPQHF
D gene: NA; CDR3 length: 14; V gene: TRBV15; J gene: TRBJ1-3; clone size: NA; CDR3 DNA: TGTGCCACCAGCAGAGATCGAAGGGGGAACACCATATATTTT; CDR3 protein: CATSRDRRGNTIYF
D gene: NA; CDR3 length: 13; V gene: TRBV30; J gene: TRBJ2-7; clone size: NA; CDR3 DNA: TGTGCCTGGAGGAGGGAAATTCCCTACGAGCAGTACTTC; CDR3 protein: CAWRREIPYEQYF
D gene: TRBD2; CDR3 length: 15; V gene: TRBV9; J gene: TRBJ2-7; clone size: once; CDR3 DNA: TGTGCCAGCAGCCCCCGGAGTAGCGGGTTCAACGAGCAGTACTTC; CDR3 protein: CASSPRSSGFNEQYF
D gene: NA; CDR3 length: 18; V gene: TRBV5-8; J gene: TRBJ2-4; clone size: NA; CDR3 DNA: TGTGCCAGCAGCTTGCTGGTGGAGGTGCCCGGTGCCAAAAACATTCAGTACTTC; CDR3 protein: CASSLLVEVPGAKNIQYF
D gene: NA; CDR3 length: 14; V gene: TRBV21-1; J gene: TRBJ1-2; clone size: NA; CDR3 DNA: TGTGCCAGCAGTATGGAGTTTCTGGACTATGGCTACACCTTC; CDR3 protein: CASSMEFLDYGYTF
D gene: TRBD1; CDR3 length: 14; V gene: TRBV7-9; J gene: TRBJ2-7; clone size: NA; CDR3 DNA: TGTGCCAGCAGCTTAGCGGGACAGCATTACGAGCAGTACTTC; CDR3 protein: CASSLAGQHYEQYF
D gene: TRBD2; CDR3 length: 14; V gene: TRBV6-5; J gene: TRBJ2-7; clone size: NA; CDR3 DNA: TGTGCCAGCAGTTTTACTAGCGGCTCCTACGAGCAGTACTTC; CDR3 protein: CASSFTSGSYEQYF
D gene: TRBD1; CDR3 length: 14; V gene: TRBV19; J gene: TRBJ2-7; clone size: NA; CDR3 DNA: TGTGCCAGTAGTTTCGGGACAGGGCCGTACGAGCAGTACTTC; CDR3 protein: CASSFGTGPYEQYF
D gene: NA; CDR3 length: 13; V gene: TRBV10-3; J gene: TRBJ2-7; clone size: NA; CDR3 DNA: TGTGCCATCAGTGAGCGAGACTCCTACGAGCAGTACTTC; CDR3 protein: CAISERDSYEQYF
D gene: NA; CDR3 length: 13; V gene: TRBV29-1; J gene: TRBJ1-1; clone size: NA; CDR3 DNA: TGCAGCGTTGATATGTCCAGGAACACTGAAGCTTTCTTT; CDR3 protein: CSVDMSRNTEAFF
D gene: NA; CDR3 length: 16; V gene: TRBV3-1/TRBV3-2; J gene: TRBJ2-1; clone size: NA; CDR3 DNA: TGTGCCAGCAGCCCACTCTTCAGGGGCCCCTACAATGAGCAGTTCTTC; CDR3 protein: CASSPLFRGPYNEQFF